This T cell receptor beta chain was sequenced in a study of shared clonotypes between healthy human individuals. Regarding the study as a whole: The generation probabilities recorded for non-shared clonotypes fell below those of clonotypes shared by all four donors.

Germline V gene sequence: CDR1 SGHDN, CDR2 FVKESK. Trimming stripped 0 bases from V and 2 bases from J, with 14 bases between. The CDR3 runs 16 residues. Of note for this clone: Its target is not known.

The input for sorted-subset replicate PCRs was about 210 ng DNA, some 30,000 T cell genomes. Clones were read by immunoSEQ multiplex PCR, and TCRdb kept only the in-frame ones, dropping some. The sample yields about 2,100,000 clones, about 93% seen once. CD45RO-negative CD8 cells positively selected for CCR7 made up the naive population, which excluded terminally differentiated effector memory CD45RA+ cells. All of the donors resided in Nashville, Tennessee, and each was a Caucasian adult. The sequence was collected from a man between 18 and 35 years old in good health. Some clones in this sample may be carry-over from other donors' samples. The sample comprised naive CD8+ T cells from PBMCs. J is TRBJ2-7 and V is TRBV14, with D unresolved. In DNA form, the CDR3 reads TGTGCCAGCAGCCAAGAGGGGATGGCAGAAGCCTACGAGCAGTACTTC. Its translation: CASSQEGMAEAYEQYF.